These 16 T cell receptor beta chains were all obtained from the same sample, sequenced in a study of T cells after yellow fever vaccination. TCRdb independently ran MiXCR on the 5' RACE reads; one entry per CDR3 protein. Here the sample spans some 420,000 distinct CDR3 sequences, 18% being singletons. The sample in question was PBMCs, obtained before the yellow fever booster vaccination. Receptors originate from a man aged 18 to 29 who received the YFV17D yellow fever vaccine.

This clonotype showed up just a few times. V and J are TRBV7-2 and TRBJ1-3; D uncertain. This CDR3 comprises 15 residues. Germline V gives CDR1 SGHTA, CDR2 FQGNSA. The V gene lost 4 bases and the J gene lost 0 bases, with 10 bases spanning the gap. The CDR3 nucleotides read TGTGCCAGCAGCTCCCTGGCCAGCTCTGGAAACACCATATATTTT. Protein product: CASSSLASSGNTIYF.

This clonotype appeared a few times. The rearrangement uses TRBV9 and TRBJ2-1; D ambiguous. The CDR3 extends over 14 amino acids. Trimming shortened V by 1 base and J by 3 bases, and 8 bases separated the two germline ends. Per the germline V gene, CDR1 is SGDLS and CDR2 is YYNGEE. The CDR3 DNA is TGTGCCAGCAGCGTAAAGCCAGGCTACAATGAGCAGTTCTTC. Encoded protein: CASSVKPGYNEQFF.

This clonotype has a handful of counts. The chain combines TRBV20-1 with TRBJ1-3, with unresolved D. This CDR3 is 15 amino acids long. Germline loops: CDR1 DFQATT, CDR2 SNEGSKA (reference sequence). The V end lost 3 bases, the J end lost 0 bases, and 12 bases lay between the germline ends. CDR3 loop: CSASPPQSSGNTIYF. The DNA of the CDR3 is TGCAGTGCTAGCCCCCCACAGAGCTCTGGAAACACCATATATTTT.

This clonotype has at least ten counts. The CDR3 DNA reads TGTGCCAGCAACCTAGTAGCGGGGGGCGGAGATACGCAGTATTTT. It codes for CASNLVAGGGDTQYF. This rearrangement joins TRBV12-3 or TRBV12-4 to TRBJ2-3; 10 bases are shared with TRBD2. V was clipped by 7 bases and J by 5 bases; unmatched bases: 9. The CDR3 loop spans 15 amino acids.

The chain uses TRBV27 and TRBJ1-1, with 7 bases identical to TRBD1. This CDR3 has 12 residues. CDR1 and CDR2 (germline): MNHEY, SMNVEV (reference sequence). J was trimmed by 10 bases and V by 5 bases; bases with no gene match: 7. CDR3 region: CASSPDRVLAFF. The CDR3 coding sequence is TGTGCCAGCAGTCCCGACAGGGTGCTAGCTTTCTTT.

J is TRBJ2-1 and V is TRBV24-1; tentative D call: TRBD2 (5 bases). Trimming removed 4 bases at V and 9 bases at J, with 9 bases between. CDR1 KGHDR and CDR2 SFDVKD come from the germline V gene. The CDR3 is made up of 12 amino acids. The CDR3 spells CATSESGIEQFF. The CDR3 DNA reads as TGTGCCACCAGTGAGTCCGGGATTGAGCAGTTCTTC.

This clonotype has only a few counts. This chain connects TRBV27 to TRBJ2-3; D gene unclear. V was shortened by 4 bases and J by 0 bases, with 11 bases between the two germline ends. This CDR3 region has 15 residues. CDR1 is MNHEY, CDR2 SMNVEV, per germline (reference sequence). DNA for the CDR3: TGTGCCAGCAGTTCCCTCCCAATTAGCACAGATACGCAGTATTTT. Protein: CASSSLPISTDTQYF.

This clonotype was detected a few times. CDR3 sequence reads: CASSLGTSGYEQYF. The DNA for the CDR3 is TGTGCCAGCAGCCTCGGGACTAGCGGATATGAGCAGTACTTC. The genes are TRBV3-1 and TRBJ2-7, with 11 bases that match TRBD2. Germline V CDR1 and CDR2: LGHDT, YNNKEL (reference sequence). V shed 4 bases and J 7 bases; nucleotides not matched to a gene: 6. The CDR3 is 14 residues long.

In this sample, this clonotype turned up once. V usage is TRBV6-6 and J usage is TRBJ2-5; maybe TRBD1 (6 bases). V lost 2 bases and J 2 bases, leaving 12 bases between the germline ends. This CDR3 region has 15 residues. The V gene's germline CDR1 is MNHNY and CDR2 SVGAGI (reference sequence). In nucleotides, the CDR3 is TGTGCCAGCAGTTACCTGACAGGAGGTCAAGAGACCCAGTACTTC. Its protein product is CASSYLTGGQETQYF.

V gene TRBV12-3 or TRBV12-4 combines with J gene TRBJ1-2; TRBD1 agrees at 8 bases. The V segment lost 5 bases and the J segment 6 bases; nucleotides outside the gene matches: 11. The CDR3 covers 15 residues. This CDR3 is CASSTSTGELNGYTF. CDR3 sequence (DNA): TGTGCCAGCAGTACATCGACAGGGGAGTTGAATGGCTACACCTTC.

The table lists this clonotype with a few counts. The chain's CDR3 is CASAGQGGDYGYTF. CDR3 DNA sequence: TGTGCCAGCGCGGGGCAGGGAGGAGACTATGGCTACACCTTC. The chain links TRBV6-5 to TRBJ1-2; tentatively, D is TRBD1 (5 bases). This CDR3 has 14 residues. Germline CDR1 reads MNHEY; CDR2 reads SVGAGI. Trimming left V 8 bases short and J 3 bases short, with 16 bases between.

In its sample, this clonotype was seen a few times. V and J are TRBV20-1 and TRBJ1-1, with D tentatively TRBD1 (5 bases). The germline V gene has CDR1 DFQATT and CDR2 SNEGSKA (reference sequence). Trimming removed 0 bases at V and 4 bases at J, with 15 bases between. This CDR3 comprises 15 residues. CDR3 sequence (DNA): TGCAGTGCTAGAGATCCGGGCAGGGTGAGCACTGAAGCTTTCTTT. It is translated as CSARDPGRVSTEAFF.

The CDR3 sequence: CASKDTAGVPYEQYV. CDR3 nucleotide sequence: TGTGCCAGCAAGGACACGGCCGGAGTACCCTACGAGCAGTACGTC. This chain connects TRBV6-5 to TRBJ2-7; weak D call: TRBD1 (5 bases). The CDR3 sequence is 15 residues long. V gave up 7 bases and J gave up 2 bases, with 18 bases separating them. Germline CDR1 MNHEY, CDR2 SVGAGI.

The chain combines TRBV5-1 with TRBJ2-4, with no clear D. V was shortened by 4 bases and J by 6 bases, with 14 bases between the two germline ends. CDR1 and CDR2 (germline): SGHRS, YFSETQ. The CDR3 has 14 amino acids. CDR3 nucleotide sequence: TGCGCCAGCAGCCCTGGGGATCCCAGAAACATTCAGTACTTC. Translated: CASSPGDPRNIQYF.

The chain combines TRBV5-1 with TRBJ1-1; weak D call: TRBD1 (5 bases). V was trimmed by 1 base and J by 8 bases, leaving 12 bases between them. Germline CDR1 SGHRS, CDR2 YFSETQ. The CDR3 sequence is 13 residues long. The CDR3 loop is CASSLWGDREAFF. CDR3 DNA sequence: TGCGCCAGCAGCTTGTGGGGGGACCGGGAAGCTTTCTTT.

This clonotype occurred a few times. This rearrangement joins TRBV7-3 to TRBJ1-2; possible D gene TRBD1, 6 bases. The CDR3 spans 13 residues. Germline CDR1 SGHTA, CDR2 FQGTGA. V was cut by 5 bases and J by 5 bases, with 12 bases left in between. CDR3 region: CASSPQGHYGYTF. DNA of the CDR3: TGTGCCAGCAGCCCCCAGGGACATTATGGCTACACCTTC.